This section outlines one T cell receptor beta chain sequence together with its context. In Cohort 3, a recovered donor had either two negative PCRs, clearance, or symptom resolution. This sample is part of a study of blood T cell repertoires in COVID-19. Study-level background: PBMCs, B-cell-depleted T cells, or T cells provided the cDNA or gDNA that made up the material.

The germline V gene encodes CDR1 MNHEY and CDR2 SMNVEV (reference sequence). V shed 6 bases, J shed 2 bases, and the junction held 6 bases outside the gene matches. The length of the CDR3 is 14 residues. The table came from immunoSEQ multiplex PCR; TCRdb's copy has only in-frame clones and leaves some out. Of around 220,000 clones in the sample, 90% to 95% are singletons; the top ten hold 1.9%. The chain links TRBV27 to TRBJ2-5; 7 bases are shared with TRBD1. The sequenced material came from PBMCs or T cells enriched from blood (not recorded which). The sequence was collected from a woman aged 18-30 years who had recovered from COVID-19. CDR3 in amino acids: CASSKGAWQETQYF. The CDR3, as DNA: TGTGCCAGCAGCAAGGGGGCGTGGCAAGAGACCCAGTACTTC.